This T cell receptor (beta chain) was captured in a study of CD8 T cells in ankylosing spondylitis. Study outcomes and limitations: Clones linked to disease, bearing a CD8+ phenotype, were relatively rare in peripheral blood.

This clonotype was detected ten times or more. Its antigen is not known. As the method for making TCR beta libraries, quantitative 5'-RACE with molecular barcodes was used. MiXCR, run by TCRdb on the 5' RACE reads, gives a single entry per CDR3 protein. The sample has about 25,000 distinct CDR3 sequences, just over 2.5% seen once. The receptor's source is a female donor with ankylosing spondylitis or in good health (not recorded which). The sequenced sample was blood, either unsorted or a sorted T cell fraction (not recorded which).

This chain's CDR3 is CASSPQGVTSTGELFF. The CDR3 nucleotides read TGTGCCAGCAGCCCCCAGGGGGTGACGAGCACCGGGGAGCTGTTTTTT. V and J are TRBV9 and TRBJ2-2; 7 bases are shared with TRBD1. Germline trimming cut 4 bases from V and 4 bases from J; bases unmatched to any gene: 10. Looked up from germline, CDR1 is SGDLS and CDR2 is YYNGEE. The CDR3 runs 16 residues.